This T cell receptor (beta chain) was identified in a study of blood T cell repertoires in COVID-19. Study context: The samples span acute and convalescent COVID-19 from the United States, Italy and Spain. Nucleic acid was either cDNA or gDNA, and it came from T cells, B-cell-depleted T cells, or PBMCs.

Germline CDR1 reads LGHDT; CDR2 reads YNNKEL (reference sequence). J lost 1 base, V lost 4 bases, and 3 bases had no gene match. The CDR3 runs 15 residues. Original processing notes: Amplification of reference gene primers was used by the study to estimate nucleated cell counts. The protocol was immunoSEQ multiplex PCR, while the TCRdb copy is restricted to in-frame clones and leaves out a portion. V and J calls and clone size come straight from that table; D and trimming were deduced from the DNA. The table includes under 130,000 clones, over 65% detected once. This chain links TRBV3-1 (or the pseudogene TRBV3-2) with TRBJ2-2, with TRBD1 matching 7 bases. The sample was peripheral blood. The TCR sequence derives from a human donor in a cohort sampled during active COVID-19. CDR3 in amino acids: CASSPGTENTGELFF. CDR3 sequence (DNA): TGTGCCAGCAGCCCCGGGACAGAGAACACCGGGGAGCTGTTTTTT.